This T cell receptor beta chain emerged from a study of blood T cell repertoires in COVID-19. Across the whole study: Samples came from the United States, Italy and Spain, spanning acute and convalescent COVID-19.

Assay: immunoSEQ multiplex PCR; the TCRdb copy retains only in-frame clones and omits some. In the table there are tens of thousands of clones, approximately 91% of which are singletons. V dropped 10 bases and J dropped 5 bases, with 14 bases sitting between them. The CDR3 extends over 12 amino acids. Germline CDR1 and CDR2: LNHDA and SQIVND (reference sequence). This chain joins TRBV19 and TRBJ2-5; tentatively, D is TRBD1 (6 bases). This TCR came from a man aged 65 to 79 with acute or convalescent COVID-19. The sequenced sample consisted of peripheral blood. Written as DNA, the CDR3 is TGTGCCACCTCAGGGGCCCGGGAGACCCAGTACTTC. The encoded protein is CATSGARETQYF.